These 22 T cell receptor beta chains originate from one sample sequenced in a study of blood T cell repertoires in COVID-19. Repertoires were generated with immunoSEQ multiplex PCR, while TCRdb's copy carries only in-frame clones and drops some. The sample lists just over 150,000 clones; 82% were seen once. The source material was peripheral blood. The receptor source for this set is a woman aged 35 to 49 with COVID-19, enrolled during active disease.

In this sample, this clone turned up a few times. The chain's CDR3 is CASSLGPHLSGDHGDTQYF. Written as DNA, the CDR3 is TGTGCCAGCAGCTTAGGGCCCCACCTTAGCGGGGACCATGGGGATACGCAGTATTTT. The V and J genes are TRBV7-8 and TRBJ2-3; 8 bases align to TRBD2. The CDR3 is 19 residues long. The trim removed 1 base at V and 6 bases at J, leaving 18 bases unmatched. CDR1 and CDR2 from the germline V gene are SGHVS and FQNEAQ.

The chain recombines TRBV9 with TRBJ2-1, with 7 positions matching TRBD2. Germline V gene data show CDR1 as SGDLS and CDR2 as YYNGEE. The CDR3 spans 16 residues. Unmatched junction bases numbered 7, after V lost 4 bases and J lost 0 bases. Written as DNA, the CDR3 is TGTGCCAGCAGCCCACCCCCTAGCGGCTCCTACAATGAGCAGTTCTTC. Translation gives CASSPPPSGSYNEQFF. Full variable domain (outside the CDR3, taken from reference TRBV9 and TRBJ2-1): DSGVTQTPKHLITATGQRVTLRCSPRSGDLSVYWYQQSLDQGLQFLIQYYNGEERAKGNILERFSAQQFPDLHSELNLSSLELGDSALYFCASSPPPSGSYNEQFFGPGTRLTVL.

The CDR3 reads CASKGAGSGELFF. In nucleotides, the CDR3 is TGTGCCAGTAAAGGTGCGGGTTCCGGGGAGCTGTTTTTT. The chain joins TRBV19 to TRBJ2-2; D is perhaps TRBD2 (5 bases). Germline-derived CDR1 and CDR2 are LNHDA and SQIVND (reference sequence). V dropped 7 bases and J dropped 6 bases, with 12 bases sitting between them. The CDR3 loop spans 13 amino acids.

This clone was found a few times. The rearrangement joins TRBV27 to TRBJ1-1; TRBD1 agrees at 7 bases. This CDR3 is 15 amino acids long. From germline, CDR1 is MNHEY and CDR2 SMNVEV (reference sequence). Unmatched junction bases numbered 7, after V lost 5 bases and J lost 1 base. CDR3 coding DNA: TGTGCCAGCAGTAGGCTGGACAGGCCGAACACTGAAGCTTTCTTT. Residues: CASSRLDRPNTEAFF.

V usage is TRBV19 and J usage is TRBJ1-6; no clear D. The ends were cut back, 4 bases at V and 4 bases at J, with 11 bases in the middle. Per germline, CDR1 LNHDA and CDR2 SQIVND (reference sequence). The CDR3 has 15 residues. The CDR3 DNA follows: TGTGCCAGTAGTACTTACAATTTTTATAATTCACCCCTCCACTTT. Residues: CASSTYNFYNSPLHF.

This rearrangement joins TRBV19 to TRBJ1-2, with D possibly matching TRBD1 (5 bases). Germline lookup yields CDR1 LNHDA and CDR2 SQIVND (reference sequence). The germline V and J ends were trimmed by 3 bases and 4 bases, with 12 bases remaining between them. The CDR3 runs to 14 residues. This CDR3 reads CASSIESGGYGYTF. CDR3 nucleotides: TGTGCCAGTAGTATTGAGTCCGGGGGCTATGGCTACACCTTC. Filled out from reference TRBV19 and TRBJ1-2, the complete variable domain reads DGGITQSPKYLFRKEGQNVTLSCEQNLNHDAMYWYRQDPGQGLRLIYYSQIVNDFQKGDIAEGYSVSREKKESFPLTVTSAQKNPTAFYLCASSIESGGYGYTFGSGTRLTVV.

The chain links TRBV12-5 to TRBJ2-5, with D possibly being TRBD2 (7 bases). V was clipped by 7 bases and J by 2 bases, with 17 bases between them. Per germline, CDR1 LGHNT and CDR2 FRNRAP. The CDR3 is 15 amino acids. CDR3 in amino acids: CASALGGAGQETQYF. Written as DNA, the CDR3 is TGTGCTAGTGCTTTAGGGGGGGCCGGACAAGAGACCCAGTACTTC.

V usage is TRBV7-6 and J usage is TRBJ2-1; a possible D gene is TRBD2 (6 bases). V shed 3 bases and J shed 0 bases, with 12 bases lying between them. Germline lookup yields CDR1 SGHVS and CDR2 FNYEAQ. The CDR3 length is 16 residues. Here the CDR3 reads CASSLGRPSSYNEQFF. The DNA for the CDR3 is TGTGCCAGCAGCTTGGGGAGGCCGAGCTCCTACAATGAGCAGTTCTTC. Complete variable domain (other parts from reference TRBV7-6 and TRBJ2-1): GAGVSQSPRYKVTKRGQDVALRCDPISGHVSLYWYRQALGQGPEFLTYFNYEAQQDKSGLPNDRFSAERPEGSISTLTIQRTEQRDSAMYRCASSLGRPSSYNEQFFGPGTRLTVL.

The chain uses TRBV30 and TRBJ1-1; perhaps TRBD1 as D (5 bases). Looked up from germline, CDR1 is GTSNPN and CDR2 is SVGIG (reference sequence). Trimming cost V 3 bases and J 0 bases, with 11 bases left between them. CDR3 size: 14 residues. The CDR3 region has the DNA TGTGCCTGGAGGGAGGGGTCTATGAACACTGAAGCTTTCTTT. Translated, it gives CAWREGSMNTEAFF.

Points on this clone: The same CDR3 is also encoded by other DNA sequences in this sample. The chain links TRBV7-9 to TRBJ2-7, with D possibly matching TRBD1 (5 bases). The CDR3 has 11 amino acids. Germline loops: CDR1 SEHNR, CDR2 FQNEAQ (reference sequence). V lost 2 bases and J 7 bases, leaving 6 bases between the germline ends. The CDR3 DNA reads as TGTGCCAGCAGCTTAACAGGAGAGCAGTACTTC. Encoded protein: CASSLTGEQYF. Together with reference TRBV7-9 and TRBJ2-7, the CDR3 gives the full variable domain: DTGVSQNPRHKITKRGQNVTFRCDPISEHNRLYWYRQTLGQGPEFLTYFQNEAQLEKSRLLSDRFSAERPKGSFSTLEIQRTEQGDSAMYLCASSLTGEQYFGPGTRLTVT.

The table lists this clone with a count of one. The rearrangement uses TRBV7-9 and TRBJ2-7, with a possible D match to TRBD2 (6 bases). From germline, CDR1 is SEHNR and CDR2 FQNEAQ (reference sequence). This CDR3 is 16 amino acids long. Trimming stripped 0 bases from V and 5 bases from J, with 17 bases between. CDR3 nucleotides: TGTGCCAGCAGCTTAGCGGCCGGGAGTTCTGGAAACGAGCAGTACTTC. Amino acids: CASSLAAGSSGNEQYF.

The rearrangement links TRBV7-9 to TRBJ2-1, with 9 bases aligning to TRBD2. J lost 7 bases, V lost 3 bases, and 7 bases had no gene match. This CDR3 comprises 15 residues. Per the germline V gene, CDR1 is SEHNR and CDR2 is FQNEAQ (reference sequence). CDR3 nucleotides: TGTGCCAGCAGCTTGTGGCTAGCGGGACGTAATGAGCAGTTCTTC. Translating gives CASSLWLAGRNEQFF.

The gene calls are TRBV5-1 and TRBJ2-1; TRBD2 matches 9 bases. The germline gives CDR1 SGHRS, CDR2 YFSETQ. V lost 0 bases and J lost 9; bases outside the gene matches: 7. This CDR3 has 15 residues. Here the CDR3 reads CASSLGGGRGPEQFF. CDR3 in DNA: TGCGCCAGCAGCTTGGGTGGCGGGAGGGGTCCTGAGCAGTTCTTC.

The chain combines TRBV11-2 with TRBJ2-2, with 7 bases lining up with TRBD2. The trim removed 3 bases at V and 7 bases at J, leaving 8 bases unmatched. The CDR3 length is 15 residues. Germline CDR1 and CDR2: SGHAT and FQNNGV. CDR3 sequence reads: CASSFLRERVGELFF. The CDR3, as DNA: TGTGCCAGCAGCTTTCTGCGGGAGAGAGTCGGGGAGCTGTTTTTT.

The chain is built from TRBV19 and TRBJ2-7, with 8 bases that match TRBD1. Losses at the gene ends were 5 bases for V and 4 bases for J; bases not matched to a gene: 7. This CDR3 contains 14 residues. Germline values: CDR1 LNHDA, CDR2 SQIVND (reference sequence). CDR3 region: CASSPRQGSYEQYF. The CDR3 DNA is TGTGCCAGTAGTCCCCGACAGGGGAGTTACGAGCAGTACTTC.

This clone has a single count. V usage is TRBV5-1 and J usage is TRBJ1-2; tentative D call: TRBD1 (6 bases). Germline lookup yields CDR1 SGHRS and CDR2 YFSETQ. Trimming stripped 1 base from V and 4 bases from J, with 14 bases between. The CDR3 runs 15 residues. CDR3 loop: CASSLTPGQLYGYTF. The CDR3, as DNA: TGCGCCAGCAGCTTGACCCCGGGACAACTCTATGGCTACACCTTC.

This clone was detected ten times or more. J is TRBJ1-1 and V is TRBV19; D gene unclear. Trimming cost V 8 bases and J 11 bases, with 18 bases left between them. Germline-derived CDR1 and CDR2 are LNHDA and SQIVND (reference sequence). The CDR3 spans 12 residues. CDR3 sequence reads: CASRAWGSGAFF. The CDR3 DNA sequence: TGTGCCAGTCGGGCATGGGGTTCGGGGGCTTTCTTT.

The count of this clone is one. Written as DNA, the CDR3 is TGCGCCAGCGGACGGACAGGGGGGGCCTACAATGAGCAGTTCTTC. It codes for CASGRTGGAYNEQFF. The chain joins TRBV4-1 to TRBJ2-1, with TRBD1 matching over 10 bases. CDR1 is MGHRA, CDR2 YSYEKL, per germline. The CDR3 extends over 15 amino acids. Unmatched junction bases numbered 6, after V lost 8 bases and J lost 2 bases.

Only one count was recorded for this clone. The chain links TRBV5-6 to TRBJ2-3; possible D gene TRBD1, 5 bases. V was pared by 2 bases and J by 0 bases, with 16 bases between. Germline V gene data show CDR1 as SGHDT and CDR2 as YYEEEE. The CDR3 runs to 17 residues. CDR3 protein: CASSFATASRSTDTQYF. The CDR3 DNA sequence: TGTGCCAGCAGCTTCGCGACAGCCTCTCGTAGCACAGATACGCAGTATTTT.

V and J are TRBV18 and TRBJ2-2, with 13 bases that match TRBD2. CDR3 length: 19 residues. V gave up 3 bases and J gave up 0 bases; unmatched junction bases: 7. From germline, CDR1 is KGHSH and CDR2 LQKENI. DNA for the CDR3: TGTGCCAGCTCACCTCGCCCCGGGACTAGCGGGGCGAACACCGGGGAGCTGTTTTTT. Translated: CASSPRPGTSGANTGELFF.

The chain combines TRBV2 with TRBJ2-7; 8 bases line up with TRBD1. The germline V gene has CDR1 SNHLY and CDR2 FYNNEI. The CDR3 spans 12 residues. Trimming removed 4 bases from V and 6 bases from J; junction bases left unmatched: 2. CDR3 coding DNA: TGTGCCAGCAGTGGGACAGGGAGCGAGCAGTACTTC. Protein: CASSGTGSEQYF.

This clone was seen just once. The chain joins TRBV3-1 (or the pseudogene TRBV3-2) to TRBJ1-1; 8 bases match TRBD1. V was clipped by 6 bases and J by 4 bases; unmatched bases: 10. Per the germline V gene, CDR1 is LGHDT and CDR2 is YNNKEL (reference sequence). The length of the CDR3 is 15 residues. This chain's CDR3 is CASSRQGWGRTEAFF. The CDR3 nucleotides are TGTGCCAGCAGTCGACAGGGGTGGGGGCGCACTGAAGCTTTCTTT.